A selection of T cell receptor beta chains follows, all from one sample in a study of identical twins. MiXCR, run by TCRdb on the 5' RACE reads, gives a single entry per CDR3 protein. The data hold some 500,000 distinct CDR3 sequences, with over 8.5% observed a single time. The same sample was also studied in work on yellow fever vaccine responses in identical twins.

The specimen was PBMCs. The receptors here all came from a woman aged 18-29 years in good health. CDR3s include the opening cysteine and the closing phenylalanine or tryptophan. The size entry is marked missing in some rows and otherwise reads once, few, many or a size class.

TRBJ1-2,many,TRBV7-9,CASSLQGRNGYTF
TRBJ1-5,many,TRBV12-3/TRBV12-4,CASTEEGLGNQPQHF
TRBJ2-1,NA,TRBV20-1,CSGIGQGSYNEQFF
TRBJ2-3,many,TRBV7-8,CASSLDPAADTQYF
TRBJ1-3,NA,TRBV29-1,CSVRQGIGNTIYF
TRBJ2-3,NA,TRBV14,CASSQGWQYTDTQYF
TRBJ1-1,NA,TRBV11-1,CASSTPNMGGRANTEAFF
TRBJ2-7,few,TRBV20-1,CSASTSGRPEVYEQHF
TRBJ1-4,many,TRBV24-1,CATSEGDSSNEKLFF
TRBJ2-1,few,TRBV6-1,CASTDLAGIYNEQFF
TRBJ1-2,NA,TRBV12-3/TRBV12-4,CASSWDTHYGYTF
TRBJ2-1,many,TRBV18,CASSPPSGSSYNEQFF
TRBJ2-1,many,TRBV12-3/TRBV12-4,CASSFVGNNEQFF
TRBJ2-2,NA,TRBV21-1,CASSKGLGTRTPGSCFF
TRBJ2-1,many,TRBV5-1,CASSLDPGQGNEQFF
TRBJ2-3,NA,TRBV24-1,CATSDYSGGTDTQYF
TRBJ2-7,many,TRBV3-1,CASSQGPGSEQYF
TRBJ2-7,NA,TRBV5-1,CASSLEFGGGSSYEQYF
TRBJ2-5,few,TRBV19,CASSPGQENQETQYF
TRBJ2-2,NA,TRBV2,CASSHRQKPATGELFF
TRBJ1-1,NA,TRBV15,CATSRDPAKNTEAFF
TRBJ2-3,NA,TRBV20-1,CSASWTGDTTDTQYF
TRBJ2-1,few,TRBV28,CASSFGGGRVEQFF
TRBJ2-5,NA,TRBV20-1,CSASLGPQETQYF
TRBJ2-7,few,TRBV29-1,CSVQGGRGADYEQYF
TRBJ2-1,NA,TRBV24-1,CATSDWTSGRNNEQFF
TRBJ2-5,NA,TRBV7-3,CASSLVGGEETQYF
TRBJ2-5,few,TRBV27,CASSILAGGPQETQYF
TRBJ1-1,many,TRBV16,CASSQSTESFEAFF
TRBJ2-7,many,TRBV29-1,CSVANLGGGAGYEQYF
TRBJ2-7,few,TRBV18,CASSPKDYEQYF
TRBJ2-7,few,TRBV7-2,CASSLLGAPSYEQYF
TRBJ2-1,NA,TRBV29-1,CSHPSDRSYNEQFF
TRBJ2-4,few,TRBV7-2,CASSSSRDLGIQYF
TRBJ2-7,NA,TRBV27,CASKLGPPGEQYF
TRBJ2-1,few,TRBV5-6,CASSLGWGHNEQFF
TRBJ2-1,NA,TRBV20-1,CSARDLFMTGPSSYNEQFF